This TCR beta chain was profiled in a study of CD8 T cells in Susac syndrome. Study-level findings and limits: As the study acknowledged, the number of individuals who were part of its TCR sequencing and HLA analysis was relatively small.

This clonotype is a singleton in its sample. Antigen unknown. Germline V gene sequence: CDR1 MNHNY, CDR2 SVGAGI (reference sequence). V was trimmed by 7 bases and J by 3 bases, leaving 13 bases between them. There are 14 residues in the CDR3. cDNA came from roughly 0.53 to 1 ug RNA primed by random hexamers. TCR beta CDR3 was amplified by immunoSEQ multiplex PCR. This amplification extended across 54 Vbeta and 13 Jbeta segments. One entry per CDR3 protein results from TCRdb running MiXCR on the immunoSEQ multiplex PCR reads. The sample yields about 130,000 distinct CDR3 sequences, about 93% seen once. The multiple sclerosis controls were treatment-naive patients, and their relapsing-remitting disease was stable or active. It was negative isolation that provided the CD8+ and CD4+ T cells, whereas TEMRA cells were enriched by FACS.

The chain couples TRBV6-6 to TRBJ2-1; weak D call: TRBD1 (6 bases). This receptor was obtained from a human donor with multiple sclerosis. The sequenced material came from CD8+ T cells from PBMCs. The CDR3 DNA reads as TGTGCCAGCATAGTATCAGGGGTCTACAATGAGCAGTTCTTC. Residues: CASIVSGVYNEQFF.